A single sample is the source of the 6 T cell receptor beta chains below, sequenced in a study of T cell changes during pregnancy in multiple sclerosis. Method: immunoSEQ multiplex PCR; TCRdb's copy keeps in-frame clones and lacks some. Of 65,000 to 85,000 clones listed, over 85% were seen once; the top ten hold 0.21%. Material: CD4+ T cells from peripheral blood mononuclear cells, obtained before pregnancy. The receptors were sampled from a female donor with multiple sclerosis, enrolled in a pregnancy study.

V is TRBV6-4 and J is TRBJ2-5; D is possibly TRBD2 (6 bases). CDR3 length equals 13 residues. Looked up from germline, CDR1 is MRHNA and CDR2 is SNTAGT. Deletions cut 2 bases from V and 4 bases from J, with 8 bases between. The CDR3 region has the DNA TGTGCCAGCAGTGACCAGGGAGGAGAGACCCAGTACTTC. Its protein is CASSDQGGETQYF.

The V gene is TRBV2, the J gene TRBJ2-5, with 10 bases lining up with TRBD2. Per the germline V gene, CDR1 is SNHLY and CDR2 is FYNNEI. The CDR3 totals 16 residues. J lost 4 bases, V lost 1 base, and 6 bases had no gene match. In nucleotides, the CDR3 is TGTGCCAGCAGTGAAGGGCTAGCGGGAGAGGGAGAGACCCAGTACTTC. Protein sequence: CASSEGLAGEGETQYF.

This clone was detected only a few times. The chain joins TRBV28 to TRBJ1-6; D gene unclear. Germline CDR1 is MDHEN and CDR2 is SYDVKM. V was clipped by 3 bases and J by 10 bases, with 13 bases between them. The CDR3 extends over 14 amino acids. The CDR3 sequence: CASSLQTGVSPLHF. The CDR3 DNA follows: TGTGCCAGCAGTTTGCAGACGGGAGTCTCACCCCTCCACTTT.

In regard to this clone: The junction does not match germline at one end; this may be a read error. The rearrangement joins TRBV5-4 to TRBJ1-4, with TRBD1 matching over 7 bases. The germline V gene encodes CDR1 SGHNT and CDR2 YYREEE (reference sequence). The CDR3 has 14 residues. In DNA, the CDR3 is TGTACCAGCAGCTTCGCAGGGGGTAATGAAAAACTGTTTTTT. Protein sequence: CTSSFAGGNEKLFF.

The rearrangement joins TRBV6-5 to TRBJ1-4; D might be TRBD1 (5 bases). V lost 3 bases, J lost 7 bases, and 18 bases lay in between. CDR1 and CDR2 (germline): MNHEY, SVGAGI. There are 16 residues in the CDR3. The DNA for the CDR3 is TGTGCCAGCAGTTATACAAGGGGAGCGGGGAGTGAAAAACTGTTTTTT. This encodes CASSYTRGAGSEKLFF.

This clone was seen only a few times. The chain joins TRBV30 to TRBJ1-1; perhaps TRBD1 as D (6 bases). The CDR3 length is 13 residues. CDR1 and CDR2 from the germline V gene are GTSNPN and SVGIG (reference sequence). Trimming took off 2 bases at V and 3 bases at J, with 10 bases between the two ends. CDR3 sequence: CAWSKGGDTEAFF. CDR3 DNA: TGTGCCTGGAGTAAAGGGGGTGACACTGAAGCTTTCTTT.